The rows below give T cell receptor beta chains drawn from one sample of a study of blood T cell repertoires in COVID-19. Assay used: immunoSEQ multiplex PCR; TCRdb lists only in-frame clones, some missing. The data hold about 270,000 clones, with 85% to 90% observed a single time. The sequencing input was PBMCs or T cells enriched from blood (not recorded which). The receptors shown here come from a woman in her sixties who had recovered from COVID-19. CDR3s include the opening cysteine and the closing phenylalanine or tryptophan. The D gene is left open where the match is weak. Rows may omit the clone size; those that give it use once, few, many or a size class.

j_gene,v_gene,abundance,d_gene,CDR3aa,CDR3nt
TRBJ1-1,TRBV18,NA,NA,CASSPAPNTEAFF,TGTGCCAGCTCACCAGCGCCCAACACTGAAGCTTTCTTT
TRBJ1-1,TRBV28,NA,TRBD1,CASSPTTTGRTEAFF,TGTGCCAGCAGTCCTACTACGACAGGGCGGACTGAAGCTTTCTTT
TRBJ2-2,TRBV27,NA,TRBD1,CASRGGQGYTGELFF,TGTGCCAGCAGGGGGGGACAGGGGTACACCGGGGAGCTGTTTTTT
TRBJ1-1,TRBV3-1/TRBV3-2,NA,NA,CASTQHSGDTEAFF,TGTGCCAGCACCCAACATTCAGGCGACACTGAAGCTTTCTTT
TRBJ2-5,TRBV3-1/TRBV3-2,NA,TRBD1,CASRQGIKYQETQYF,TGTGCCAGCCGACAGGGGATTAAGTACCAAGAGACCCAGTACTTC
TRBJ2-1,TRBV3-1/TRBV3-2,NA,TRBD2,CASSPRGLAGYNEQFF,TGTGCCAGCAGCCCGCGGGGACTAGCGGGCTACAATGAGCAGTTCTTC
TRBJ2-5,TRBV2,NA,NA,CASVGTQETQYF,TGTGCCAGCGTAGGGACTCAAGAGACCCAGTACTTC
TRBJ2-4,TRBV27,NA,TRBD1,CASSPSWTGSSKNIQYF,TGTGCCAGCAGTCCTTCCTGGACAGGCTCGTCCAAAAACATTCAGTACTTC
TRBJ2-1,TRBV4-2,NA,TRBD1,CASSPRGFSYNEQFF,TGTGCCAGCAGCCCCAGGGGGTTCTCCTACAATGAGCAGTTCTTC
TRBJ2-1,TRBV28,NA,TRBD1,CASSSPAGGYNEQFF,TGTGCCAGCAGTTCCCCCGCAGGGGGCTACAATGAGCAGTTCTTC
TRBJ1-1,TRBV19,NA,TRBD1,CASSITTGTEAFF,TGTGCCAGTAGTATAACGACAGGGACTGAAGCTTTCTTT
TRBJ2-2,TRBV5-1,NA,NA,CASSIQGQNTGELFF,TGCGCCAGCAGCATACAGGGTCAGAACACCGGGGAGCTGTTTTTT
TRBJ1-1,TRBV7-9,NA,NA,CASSRMGRGNTEAFF,TGTGCCAGCAGTCGTATGGGCAGGGGTAACACTGAAGCTTTCTTT
TRBJ2-1,TRBV11-3,NA,TRBD2,CASSSGTSGGPSYNEQFF,TGTGCCAGCAGCTCAGGGACTAGCGGGGGACCCTCCTACAATGAGCAGTTCTTC
TRBJ1-3,TRBV29-1,NA,NA,CSVALSSGNTIYF,TGCAGCGTTGCCTTGTCCTCTGGAAACACCATATATTTT
TRBJ1-1,TRBV12-3/TRBV12-4,NA,NA,CASTGVGSTEAFF,TGTGCCAGCACCGGGGTGGGGAGCACTGAAGCTTTCTTT
TRBJ2-3,TRBV19,NA,TRBD2,CASSKGRGGPTDTQYF,TGTGCCAGTAGTAAAGGTCGGGGGGGCCCTACAGATACGCAGTATTTT
TRBJ1-1,TRBV5-1,NA,NA,CASSLLGSASNTEAFF,TGCGCCAGCAGCTTGTTGGGCTCCGCAAGCAACACTGAAGCTTTCTTT
TRBJ2-2,TRBV14,NA,TRBD2,CASSQLGTSGKTGELFF,TGTGCCAGCAGCCAACTCGGGACTAGCGGTAAAACCGGGGAGCTGTTTTTT
TRBJ2-1,TRBV9,NA,NA,CASSPREGFPNNEQFF,TGTGCCAGCAGCCCACGGGAAGGTTTTCCCAACAATGAGCAGTTCTTC
TRBJ2-1,TRBV19,NA,TRBD2,CASTPSGSLPYNEQFF,TGTGCCAGTACCCCTAGCGGGAGTTTGCCCTACAATGAGCAGTTCTTC
TRBJ1-6,TRBV19,NA,NA,CASSIDRDYNSPLHF,TGTGCCAGTAGTATAGATCGAGATTATAATTCACCCCTCCACTTT
TRBJ2-2,TRBV11-2,NA,TRBD2,CASSPLGLAGVNRELFF,TGTGCCAGCAGCCCCCTGGGGCTAGCGGGAGTTAACCGGGAGCTGTTTTTT
TRBJ1-5,TRBV4-1,NA,NA,CASSQDRNQPQHF,TGCGCCAGCAGCCAAGACAGGAATCAGCCCCAGCATTTT
TRBJ2-1,TRBV24-1,once,NA,CATSASRFYNEQFF,TGTGCCACCAGTGCTAGCCGATTTTACAATGAGCAGTTCTTC
TRBJ1-2,TRBV7-2,once,TRBD1,CASSPRTGNGYTF,TGTGCCAGCAGCCCGCGGACAGGGAACGGCTACACCTTC
TRBJ2-1,TRBV27,NA,NA,CASSLSSYNEQFF,TGTGCCAGCAGTTTAAGTAGTTACAATGAGCAGTTCTTC
TRBJ1-4,TRBV28,NA,TRBD1,CAGSVTGATNEKLFF,TGTGCCGGCAGCGTGACAGGGGCAACTAATGAAAAACTGTTTTTT
TRBJ1-5,TRBV3-1/TRBV3-2,few,NA,CASSQGSRGGQPQHF,TGTGCCAGCAGCCAAGGATCTCGGGGAGGTCAGCCCCAGCATTTT
TRBJ1-6,TRBV10-3,NA,NA,CAISGEMPGFIDSPLHF,TGTGCCATCAGTGGAGAAATGCCGGGTTTTATTGATTCACCCCTCCACTTT
TRBJ2-7,TRBV11-3,NA,NA,CASSLVPNEQYF,TGTGCCAGCAGCTTAGTTCCTAACGAGCAGTACTTC
TRBJ1-1,TRBV18,once,NA,CASSPLQGGAFF,TGTGCCAGCTCACCACTCCAGGGAGGAGCTTTCTTT
TRBJ2-1,TRBV18,NA,TRBD2,CASSPGTSNRNEQFF,TGTGCCAGCTCGCCTGGGACTAGTAACCGGAATGAGCAGTTCTTC
TRBJ2-5,TRBV7-8,few,NA,CASSLGYREETQYF,TGTGCCAGCAGCTTAGGGTACAGGGAAGAGACCCAGTACTTC
TRBJ2-5,TRBV5-1,NA,NA,CASSFSGPQETQYF,TGCGCCAGCAGCTTCTCAGGGCCCCAAGAGACCCAGTACTTC
TRBJ2-1,TRBV5-4,NA,TRBD2,CASTPGGTRGIEQFF,TGTGCCAGCACCCCCGGGGGGACCCGAGGCATCGAGCAGTTCTTC
TRBJ1-4,TRBV3-1/TRBV3-2,NA,NA,CASSLWTATNEKLFF,TGTGCCAGCAGCCTCTGGACAGCAACTAATGAAAAACTGTTTTTT
TRBJ2-2,TRBV9,once,NA,CASADRGGRTGELFF,TGTGCCAGCGCGGATCGCGGGGGCAGGACCGGGGAGCTGTTTTTT
TRBJ1-2,TRBV28,NA,TRBD1,CASSSPGQGLGYGYTF,TGTGCCAGCAGTTCTCCGGGACAGGGGCTGGGCTATGGCTACACCTTC
TRBJ1-1,TRBV3-1/TRBV3-2,once,NA,CASSPLGGEAFF,TGTGCCAGCAGCCCGCTCGGTGGTGAAGCTTTCTTT
TRBJ1-5,TRBV11-2,once,NA,CASSLTGINQPQHF,TGTGCCAGCAGCCTTACAGGGATTAATCAGCCCCAGCATTTT